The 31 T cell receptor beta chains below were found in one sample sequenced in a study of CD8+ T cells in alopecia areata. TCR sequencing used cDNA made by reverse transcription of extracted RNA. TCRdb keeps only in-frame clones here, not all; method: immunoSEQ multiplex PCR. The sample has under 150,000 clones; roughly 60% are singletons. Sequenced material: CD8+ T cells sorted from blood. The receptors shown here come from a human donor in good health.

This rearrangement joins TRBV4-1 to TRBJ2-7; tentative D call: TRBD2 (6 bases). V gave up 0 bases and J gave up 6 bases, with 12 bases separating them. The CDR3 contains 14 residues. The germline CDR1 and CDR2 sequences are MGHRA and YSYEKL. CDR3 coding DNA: TGCGCCAGCAGCCAAGAAGGTACGCGGGGCGAGCAGTACTTC. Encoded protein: CASSQEGTRGEQYF.

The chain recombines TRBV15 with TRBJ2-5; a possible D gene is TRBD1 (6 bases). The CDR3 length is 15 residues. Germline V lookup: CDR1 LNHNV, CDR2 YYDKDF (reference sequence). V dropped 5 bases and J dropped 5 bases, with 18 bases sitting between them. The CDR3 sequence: CATSGNRAGRETQYF. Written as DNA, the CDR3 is TGTGCCACCAGCGGTAACAGGGCGGGTAGGGAGACCCAGTACTTC. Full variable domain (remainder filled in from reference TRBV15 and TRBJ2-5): DAMVIQNPRYQVTQFGKPVTLSCSQTLNHNVMYWYQQKSSQAPKLLFHYYDKDFNNEADTPDNFQSRRPNTSFCFLDIRSPGLGDTAMYLCATSGNRAGRETQYFGPGTRLLVL.

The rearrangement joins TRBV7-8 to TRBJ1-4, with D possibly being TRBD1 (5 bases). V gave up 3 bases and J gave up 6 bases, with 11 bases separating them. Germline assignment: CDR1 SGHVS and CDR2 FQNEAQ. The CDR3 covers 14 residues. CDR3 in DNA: TGTGCCAGCAGCTTGATGGGGGTTCATGAAAAACTGTTTTTT. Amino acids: CASSLMGVHEKLFF.

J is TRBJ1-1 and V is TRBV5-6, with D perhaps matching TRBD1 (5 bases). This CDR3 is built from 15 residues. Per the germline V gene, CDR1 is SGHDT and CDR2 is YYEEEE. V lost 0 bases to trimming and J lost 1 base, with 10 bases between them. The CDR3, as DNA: TGTGCCAGCAGCTTGGAGGGGCAGGGGAACACTGAAGCTTTCTTT. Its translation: CASSLEGQGNTEAFF. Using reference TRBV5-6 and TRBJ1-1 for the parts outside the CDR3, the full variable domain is DAGVTQSPTHLIKTRGQQVTLRCSPKSGHDTVSWYQQALGQGPQFIFQYYEEEERQRGNFPDRFSGHQFPNYSSELNVNALLLGDSALYLCASSLEGQGNTEAFFGQGTRLTVV.

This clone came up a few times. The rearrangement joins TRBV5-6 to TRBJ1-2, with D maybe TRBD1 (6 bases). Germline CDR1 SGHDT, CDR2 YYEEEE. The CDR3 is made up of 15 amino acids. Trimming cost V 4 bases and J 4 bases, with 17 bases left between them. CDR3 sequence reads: CASSGPDRWIYGYTF. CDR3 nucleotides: TGTGCCAGCAGCGGACCGGACAGATGGATCTATGGCTACACCTTC.

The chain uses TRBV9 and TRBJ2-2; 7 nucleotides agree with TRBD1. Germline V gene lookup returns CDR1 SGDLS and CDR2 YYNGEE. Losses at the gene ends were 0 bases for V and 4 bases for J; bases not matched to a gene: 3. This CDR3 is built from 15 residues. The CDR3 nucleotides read TGTGCCAGCAGCGTAGGGGGGACAGTCACCGGGGAGCTGTTTTTT. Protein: CASSVGGTVTGELFF.

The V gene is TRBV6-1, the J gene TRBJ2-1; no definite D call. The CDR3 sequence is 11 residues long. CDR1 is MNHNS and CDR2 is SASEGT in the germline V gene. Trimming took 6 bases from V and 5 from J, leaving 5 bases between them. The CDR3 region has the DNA TGTGCCAGCAGATGGAACAATGAGCAGTTCTTC. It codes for CASRWNNEQFF.

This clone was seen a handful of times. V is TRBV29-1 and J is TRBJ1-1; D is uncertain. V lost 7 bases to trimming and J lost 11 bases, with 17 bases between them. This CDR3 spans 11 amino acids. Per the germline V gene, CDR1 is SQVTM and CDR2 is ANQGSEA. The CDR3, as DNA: TGCAGCGCCTTACATGGGCCTGGGGCTTTCTTT. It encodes CSALHGPGAFF.

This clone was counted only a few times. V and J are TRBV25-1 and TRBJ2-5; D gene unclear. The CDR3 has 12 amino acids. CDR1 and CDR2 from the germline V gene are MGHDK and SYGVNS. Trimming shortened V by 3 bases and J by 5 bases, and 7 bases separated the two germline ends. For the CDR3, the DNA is TGTGCCAGCAGTGAGGCACGGGAGACCCAGTACTTC. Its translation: CASSEARETQYF.

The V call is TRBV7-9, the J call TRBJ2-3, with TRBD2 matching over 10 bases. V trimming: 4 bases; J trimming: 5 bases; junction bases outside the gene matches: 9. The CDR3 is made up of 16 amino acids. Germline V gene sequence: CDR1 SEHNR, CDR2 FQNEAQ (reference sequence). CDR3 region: CASSYPSGRARDTQYF. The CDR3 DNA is TGTGCCAGCAGCTACCCCAGCGGGAGGGCCAGAGATACGCAGTATTTT.

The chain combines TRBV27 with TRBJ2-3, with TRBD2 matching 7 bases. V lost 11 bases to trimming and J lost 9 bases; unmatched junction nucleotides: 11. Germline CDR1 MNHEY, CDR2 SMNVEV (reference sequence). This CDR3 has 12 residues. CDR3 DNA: TGTGCCTCGCGAACGGGCGGGGGAACGCAGTATTTT. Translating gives CASRTGGGTQYF.

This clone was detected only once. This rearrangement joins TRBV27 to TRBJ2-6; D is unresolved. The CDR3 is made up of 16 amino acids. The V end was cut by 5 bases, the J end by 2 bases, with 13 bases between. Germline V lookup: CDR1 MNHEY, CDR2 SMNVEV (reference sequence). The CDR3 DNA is TGTGCCAGCAGTCTTCAAAACCCGACTGGGGCCAACGTCCTGACTTTC. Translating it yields CASSLQNPTGANVLTF.

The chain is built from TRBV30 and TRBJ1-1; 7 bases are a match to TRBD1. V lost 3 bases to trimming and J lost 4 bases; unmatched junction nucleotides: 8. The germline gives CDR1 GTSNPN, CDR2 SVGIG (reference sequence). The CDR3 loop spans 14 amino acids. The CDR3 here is CAWSPPTGSTEAFF. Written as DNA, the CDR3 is TGTGCCTGGAGCCCCCCGACAGGGTCCACTGAAGCTTTCTTT.

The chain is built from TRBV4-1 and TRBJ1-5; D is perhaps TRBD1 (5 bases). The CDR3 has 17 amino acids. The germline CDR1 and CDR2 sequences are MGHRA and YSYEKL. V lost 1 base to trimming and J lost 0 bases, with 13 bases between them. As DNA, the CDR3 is TGCGCCAGCAGCCAAGCGGAACAGGTCACTAGCAATCAGCCCCAGCATTTT. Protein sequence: CASSQAEQVTSNQPQHF.

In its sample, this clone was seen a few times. CDR3 in amino acids: CASKDMGQGYNEQFF. CDR3 sequence (DNA): TGTGCCAGCAAAGATATGGGACAGGGGTACAATGAGCAGTTCTTC. The genes are TRBV6-6 and TRBJ2-1; 10 nucleotides line up with TRBD1. The CDR3 covers 15 residues. V gave up 7 bases and J gave up 4 bases; unmatched junction bases: 7. Germline-derived CDR1 and CDR2 are MNHNY and SVGAGI (reference sequence).

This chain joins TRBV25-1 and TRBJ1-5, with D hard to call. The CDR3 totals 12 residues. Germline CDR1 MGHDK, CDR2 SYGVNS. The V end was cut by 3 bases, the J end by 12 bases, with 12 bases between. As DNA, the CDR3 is TGTGCCAGCAGTGATAACGGCCTGCTCCAGCATTTT. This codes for CASSDNGLLQHF. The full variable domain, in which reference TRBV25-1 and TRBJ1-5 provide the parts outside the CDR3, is EADIYQTPRYLVIGTGKKITLECSQTMGHDKMYWYQQDPGMELHLIHYSYGVNSTEKGDLSSESTVSRIRTEHFPLTLESARPSHTSQYLCASSDNGLLQHFGDGTRLSIL.

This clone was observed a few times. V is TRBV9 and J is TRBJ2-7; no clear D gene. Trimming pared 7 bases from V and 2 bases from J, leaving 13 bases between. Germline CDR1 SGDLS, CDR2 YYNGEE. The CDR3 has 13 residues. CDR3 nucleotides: TGTGCCAGCCCGCAGGCCCTCGCCTACGAGCAGTACTTC. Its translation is CASPQALAYEQYF.

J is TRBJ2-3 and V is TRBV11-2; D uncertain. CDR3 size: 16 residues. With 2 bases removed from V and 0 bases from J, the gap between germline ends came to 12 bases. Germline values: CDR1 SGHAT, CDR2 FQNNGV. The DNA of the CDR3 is TGTGCCAGCAGCTTAAAGACCATTACCAGCACAGATACGCAGTATTTT. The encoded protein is CASSLKTITSTDTQYF.

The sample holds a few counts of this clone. The CDR3 loop is CASSDSAGAYNEQFF. For the CDR3, the DNA is TGTGCCAGCAGTGACTCAGCGGGAGCCTACAATGAGCAGTTCTTC. V and J are TRBV6-4 and TRBJ2-1; 8 positions agree with TRBD2. Germline CDR1 MRHNA, CDR2 SNTAGT. This CDR3 comprises 15 residues. V lost 0 bases to trimming and J lost 2 bases; unmatched junction nucleotides: 0.

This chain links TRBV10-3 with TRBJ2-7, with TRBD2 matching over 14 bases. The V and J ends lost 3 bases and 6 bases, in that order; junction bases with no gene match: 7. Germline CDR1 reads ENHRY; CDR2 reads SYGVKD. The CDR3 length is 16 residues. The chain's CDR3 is CAISEPGLAGGGEQYF. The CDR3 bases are TGTGCCATCAGTGAACCTGGACTAGCGGGAGGAGGCGAGCAGTACTTC.

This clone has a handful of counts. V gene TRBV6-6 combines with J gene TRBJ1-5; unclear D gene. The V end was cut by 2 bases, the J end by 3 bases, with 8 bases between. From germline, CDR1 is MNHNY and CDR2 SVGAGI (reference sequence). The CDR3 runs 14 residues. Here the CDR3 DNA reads TGTGCCAGCAGTTACAGTGGGGACAATCAGCCCCAGCATTTT. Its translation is CASSYSGDNQPQHF.

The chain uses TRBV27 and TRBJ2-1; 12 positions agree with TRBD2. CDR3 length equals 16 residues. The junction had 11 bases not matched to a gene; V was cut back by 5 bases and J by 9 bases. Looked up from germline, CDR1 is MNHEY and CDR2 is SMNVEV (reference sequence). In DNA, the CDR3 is TGTGCCAGCAGTCCCCGACCGGGACTAGCGGGCTTTGAGCAGTTCTTC. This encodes CASSPRPGLAGFEQFF.

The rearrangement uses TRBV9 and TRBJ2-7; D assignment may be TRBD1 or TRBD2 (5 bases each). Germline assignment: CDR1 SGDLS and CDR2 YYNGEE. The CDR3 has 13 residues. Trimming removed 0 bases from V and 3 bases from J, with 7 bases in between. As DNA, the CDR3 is TGTGCCAGCAGCGTAGTTGGGGGCTACGAGCAGTACTTC. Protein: CASSVVGGYEQYF. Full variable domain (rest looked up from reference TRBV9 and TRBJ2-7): DSGVTQTPKHLITATGQRVTLRCSPRSGDLSVYWYQQSLDQGLQFLIQYYNGEERAKGNILERFSAQQFPDLHSELNLSSLELGDSALYFCASSVVGGYEQYFGPGTRLTVT.

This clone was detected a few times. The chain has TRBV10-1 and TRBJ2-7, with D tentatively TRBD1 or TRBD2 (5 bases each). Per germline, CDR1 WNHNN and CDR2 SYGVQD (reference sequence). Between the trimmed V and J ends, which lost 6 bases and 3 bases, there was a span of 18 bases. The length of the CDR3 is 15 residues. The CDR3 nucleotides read TGCGCCAGCAGCCCCCCCCGGGACGAATTCTACGAGCAGTACTTC. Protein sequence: CASSPPRDEFYEQYF.

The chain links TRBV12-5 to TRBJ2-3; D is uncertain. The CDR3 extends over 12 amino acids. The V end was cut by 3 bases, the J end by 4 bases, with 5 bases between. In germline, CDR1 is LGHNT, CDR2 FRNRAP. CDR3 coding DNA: TGTGCTAGTGGTTTCTATTCAGATACGCAGTATTTT. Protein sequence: CASGFYSDTQYF.

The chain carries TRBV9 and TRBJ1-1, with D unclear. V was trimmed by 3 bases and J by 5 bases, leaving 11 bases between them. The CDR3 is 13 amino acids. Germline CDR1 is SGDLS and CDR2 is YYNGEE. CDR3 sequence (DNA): TGTGCCAGCAGCGGGTTAGGGCGGACTGAAGCTTTCTTT. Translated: CASSGLGRTEAFF.

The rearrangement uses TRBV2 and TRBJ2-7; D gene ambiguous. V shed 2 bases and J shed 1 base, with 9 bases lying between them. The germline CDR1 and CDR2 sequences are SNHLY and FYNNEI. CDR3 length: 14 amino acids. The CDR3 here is CASSETTESYEQYF. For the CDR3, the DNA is TGTGCCAGCAGTGAAACAACAGAATCCTACGAGCAGTACTTC.

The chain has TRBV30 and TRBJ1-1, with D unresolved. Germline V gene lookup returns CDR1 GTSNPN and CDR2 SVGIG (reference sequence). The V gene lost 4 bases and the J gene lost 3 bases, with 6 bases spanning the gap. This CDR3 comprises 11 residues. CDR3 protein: CAWIVYTEAFF. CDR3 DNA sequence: TGTGCCTGGATAGTGTACACTGAAGCTTTCTTT.

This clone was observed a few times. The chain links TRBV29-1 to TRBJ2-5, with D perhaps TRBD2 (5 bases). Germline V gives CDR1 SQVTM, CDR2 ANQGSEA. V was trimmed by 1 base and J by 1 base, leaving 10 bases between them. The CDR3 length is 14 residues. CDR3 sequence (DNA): TGCAGCGTTGAAGGCGGGCGAGTCCAAGAGACCCAGTACTTC. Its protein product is CSVEGGRVQETQYF.

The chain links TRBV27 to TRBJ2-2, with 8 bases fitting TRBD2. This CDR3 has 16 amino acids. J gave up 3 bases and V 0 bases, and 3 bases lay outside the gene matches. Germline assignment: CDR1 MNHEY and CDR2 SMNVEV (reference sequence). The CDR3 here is CASSLSAGEYTGELFF. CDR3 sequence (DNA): TGTGCCAGCAGTTTATCAGCGGGAGAGTACACCGGGGAGCTGTTTTTT.

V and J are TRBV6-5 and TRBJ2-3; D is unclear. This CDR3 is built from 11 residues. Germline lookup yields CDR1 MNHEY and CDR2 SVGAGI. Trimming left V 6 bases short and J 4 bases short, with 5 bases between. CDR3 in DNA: TGTGCCAGCAGCATAGCAGATACGCAGTATTTT. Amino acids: CASSIADTQYF.